This T cell receptor (beta chain) was obtained from a study of blood T cell repertoires in COVID-19. Study at large: The United States, Italy and Spain supplied acute and convalescent COVID-19 samples.

This clone showed up just once. Losses at the gene ends were 4 bases for V and 7 bases for J; bases not matched to a gene: 6. CDR3 length: 15 amino acids. Germline CDR1 LGHDT, CDR2 YNNKEL (reference sequence). In the study's own analysis: Amplification with reference gene primers provided the estimates of nucleated cell counts. TCRdb's copy holds only in-frame clones and misses some; the assay was immunoSEQ multiplex PCR. That table is the source of V, J and clone size, and D and trimming were worked out from the DNA. The sample holds just over 250,000 clones, 80% to 90% seen once. The sample consisted of peripheral blood. This receptor was taken from a woman in her sixties or seventies with COVID-19, enrolled during active disease. The chain links TRBV3-1 (or the pseudogene TRBV3-2) to TRBJ2-2; 10 bases align to TRBD2. CDR3 protein: CASSLWTSGYGELFF. CDR3 sequence (DNA): TGTGCCAGCAGCCTCTGGACTAGCGGCTACGGGGAGCTGTTTTTT.